This TCR beta chain was recorded in a study of control samples from healthy donors and cancer patients. The CDR3 runs to 16 residues. CDR1 is KGHSH, CDR2 LQKENI, per germline. V lost 3 bases, J lost 0 bases, and 15 bases lay in between. Profiling relied on immunoSEQ multiplex PCR, and the TCRdb table lists in-frame clones only, not all of them. The repertoire holds roughly 150,000 clones, with roughly 93% as singletons. The specimen sequenced was blood. The chain recombines TRBV18 with TRBJ2-7; D tentatively fits TRBD1 or TRBD2 (5 bases each). This TCR came from a man in his late teens or twenties in good health. In nucleotides, the CDR3 is TGTGCCAGCTCACCGTCGCCGGGACGGAACTCCTACGAGCAGTACTTC. Translated: CASSPSPGRNSYEQYF.